This entry lists 21 T cell receptor beta chains sequenced from one sample in a study of blood T cell repertoires in COVID-19. Method: immunoSEQ multiplex PCR; TCRdb's copy keeps in-frame clones and lacks some. The sample shows approximately 150,000 clones, 70% to 90% of them seen only once. The specimen was peripheral blood. The receptors stem from a woman between 45 and 65 years old with COVID-19, enrolled during active disease.

The chain couples TRBV3-1 (or the pseudogene TRBV3-2) to TRBJ2-5; 14 nucleotides align to TRBD2. In germline, CDR1 is LGHDT, CDR2 YNNKEL (reference sequence). The CDR3 covers 17 residues. J gave up 1 base and V 5 bases, and 6 bases lay outside the gene matches. This chain's CDR3 is CASSSSGLAGGQETQYF. In nucleotides, the CDR3 is TGTGCCAGCAGCTCCTCCGGACTAGCGGGGGGCCAAGAGACCCAGTACTTC.

This clone was counted between two and nine times. This rearrangement joins TRBV7-8 to TRBJ1-1, with 10 bases lining up with TRBD1. This CDR3 comprises 15 residues. The V gene end was trimmed by 5 bases and the J gene end by 4 bases; junction bases not matched to a gene: 7. From germline, CDR1 is SGHVS and CDR2 FQNEAQ. Here the CDR3 DNA reads TGTGCCAGCAGCACGGGACAGGGGAGGAGCACTGAAGCTTTCTTT. Translation gives CASSTGQGRSTEAFF.

The chain is built from TRBV4-1 and TRBJ2-7; 10 bases align to TRBD2. Germline V lookup: CDR1 MGHRA, CDR2 YSYEKL. With V trimmed by 3 bases and J by 2 bases, 4 bases remained unmatched. This CDR3 is built from 15 residues. This chain's CDR3 is CASSHASGGTYEQYF. For the CDR3, the DNA is TGCGCCAGCAGCCACGCTAGCGGGGGCACCTACGAGCAGTACTTC.

This clone was counted only a few times. This chain connects TRBV19 to TRBJ2-3; tentatively, D is TRBD2 (6 bases). The CDR3 totals 12 residues. Germline loops: CDR1 LNHDA, CDR2 SQIVND (reference sequence). Between the trimmed V and J ends, which lost 3 bases and 8 bases, there was a span of 9 bases. The CDR3 loop reads CASSIGGATQYF. The CDR3 DNA is TGTGCCAGTAGTATCGGGGGAGCTACGCAGTATTTT.

In DNA, the CDR3 is TGTGCCAGCAGTCAGGACAGGCCCTCCTACGAGCAGTACTTC. Its protein is CASSQDRPSYEQYF. This sequence joins TRBV2 and TRBJ2-7; 7 positions agree with TRBD1. V dropped 5 bases and J dropped 0; count of bases not matched to a gene: 4. CDR1 is SNHLY and CDR2 is FYNNEI in the germline V gene. The CDR3 length is 14 residues. Full variable domain (rest looked up from reference TRBV2 and TRBJ2-7): EPEVTQTPSHQVTQMGQEVILRCVPISNHLYFYWYRQILGQKVEFLVSFYNNEISEKSEIFDDQFSVERPDGSNFTLKIRSTKLEDSAMYFCASSQDRPSYEQYFGPGTRLTVT.

This clone was observed a handful of times. J is TRBJ1-1 and V is TRBV4-1, with TRBD1 as a possible D gene (5 bases). Germline V CDR1 and CDR2: MGHRA, YSYEKL. CDR3 length: 13 amino acids. Trimming left V 1 base short and J 10 bases short, with 13 bases between. The CDR3 sequence: CASSQGGREGAFF. CDR3 DNA: TGCGCCAGCAGCCAAGGGGGCAGGGAAGGAGCTTTCTTT.

The genes are TRBV7-2 and TRBJ2-6; D might be TRBD1 (5 bases). Trimming cost V 5 bases and J 0 bases, with 14 bases left between them. CDR1 and CDR2 (germline): SGHTA, FQGNSA. This CDR3 has 17 amino acids. CDR3 sequence (DNA): TGTGCCAGCAGCCTCGCGACAGTTTACTCTGGGGCCAACGTCCTGACTTTC. This translates into CASSLATVYSGANVLTF.

The rearrangement uses TRBV3-1 (or the pseudogene TRBV3-2) and TRBJ1-2; unclear D gene. The CDR3 has 15 amino acids. Germline V gene sequence: CDR1 LGHDT, CDR2 YNNKEL (reference sequence). Trimming stripped 0 bases from V and 0 bases from J, with 8 bases between. CDR3 in amino acids: CASSQDARANYGYTF. DNA for the CDR3: TGTGCCAGCAGCCAAGATGCGAGGGCTAACTATGGCTACACCTTC.

This chain connects TRBV4-1 to TRBJ2-5, with TRBD1 as a possible D gene (6 bases). This CDR3 has 12 residues. Per germline, CDR1 MGHRA and CDR2 YSYEKL. The V end was cut by 6 bases, the J end by 5 bases, with 10 bases between. CDR3 sequence: CASRDSTETQYF. In DNA form, the CDR3 reads TGCGCCAGCAGGGACAGTACTGAGACCCAGTACTTC.

This clone showed up just a few times. The chain couples TRBV7-3 to TRBJ2-3; 12 nucleotides line up with TRBD2. The V gene's germline CDR1 is SGHTA and CDR2 FQGTGA. V lost 5 bases to trimming and J lost 4 bases; unmatched junction nucleotides: 4. The CDR3 loop spans 15 amino acids. The CDR3 nucleotides are TGTGCCAGCAGCCTCACTAGCGGGGGGTCAGATACGCAGTATTTT. Translating gives CASSLTSGGSDTQYF. Drawing the rest from reference TRBV7-3 and TRBJ2-3, the complete variable domain is GAGVSQTPSNKVTEKGKYVELRCDPISGHTALYWYRQSLGQGPEFLIYFQGTGAADDSGLPNDRFFAVRPEGSVSTLKIQRTERGDSAVYLCASSLTSGGSDTQYFGPGTRLTVL.

This clone was recorded only once. V usage is TRBV11-2 and J usage is TRBJ1-2, with 7 bases identical to TRBD1. The CDR3 runs to 16 residues. Losses at the gene ends were 1 base for V and 0 bases for J; bases not matched to a gene: 5. From germline, CDR1 is SGHAT and CDR2 FQNNGV. The DNA of the CDR3 is TGTGCCAGCAGCTTAGTTACAGGGGCGTCTAACTATGGCTACACCTTC. Protein: CASSLVTGASNYGYTF.

The J gene is TRBJ2-1, the V gene TRBV23-1; a weak D match, TRBD2 (5 bases). TRBV23-1 is recorded as an ORF, its role being uncertain. The CDR3 sequence is 13 residues long. Trimming stripped 7 bases from V and 6 bases from J, with 13 bases between. The CDR3 loop is CASMSGIGNEQFF. The DNA for the CDR3 is TGCGCCAGCATGAGCGGAATTGGCAATGAGCAGTTCTTC.

The chain joins TRBV2 to TRBJ2-3; possible D gene TRBD1, 5 bases. V shed 10 bases and J shed 4 bases, with 9 bases lying between them. Germline values: CDR1 SNHLY, CDR2 FYNNEI. The CDR3 is made up of 11 amino acids. CDR3 in DNA: TGTGCCATCCAGGGTCCAGATACGCAGTATTTT. Translated, it gives CAIQGPDTQYF.

This clone was recorded a few times. The chain combines TRBV3-1 (or the pseudogene TRBV3-2) with TRBJ1-1; weak D call: TRBD1 (6 bases). Trimming left V 9 bases short and J 5 bases short, with 16 bases between. Germline V gene data show CDR1 as LGHDT and CDR2 as YNNKEL (reference sequence). This CDR3 has 13 amino acids. CDR3: CASAGGPGTEAFF. In DNA form, the CDR3 reads TGTGCCAGTGCCGGGGGGCCTGGGACTGAAGCTTTCTTT.

This clone was seen more than once but under ten times. This chain joins TRBV4-1 and TRBJ1-2, with D perhaps matching TRBD1 (5 bases). The CDR3 spans 15 residues. With 0 bases removed from V and 8 bases from J, the gap between germline ends came to 16 bases. From germline, CDR1 is MGHRA and CDR2 YSYEKL. The CDR3 reads CASSQDKGPGFGYTF. CDR3 nucleotide sequence: TGCGCCAGCAGCCAAGACAAGGGGCCAGGTTTCGGCTACACCTTC.

The chain couples TRBV19 to TRBJ1-5; 10 bases are shared with TRBD1. V lost 6 bases and J lost 6; bases outside the gene matches: 5. Germline lookup yields CDR1 LNHDA and CDR2 SQIVND (reference sequence). This CDR3 spans 14 amino acids. CDR3 in DNA: TGTGCCAGTAGGGACGGACAGGGGGGTCAGCCCCAGCATTTT. Translated, it gives CASRDGQGGQPQHF. Filled out from reference TRBV19 and TRBJ1-5, the complete variable domain reads DGGITQSPKYLFRKEGQNVTLSCEQNLNHDAMYWYRQDPGQGLRLIYYSQIVNDFQKGDIAEGYSVSREKKESFPLTVTSAQKNPTAFYLCASRDGQGGQPQHFGDGTRLSIL.

This rearrangement joins TRBV10-3 to TRBJ2-7; weak D call: TRBD1 (8 bases). The CDR3 sequence is 16 residues long. The germline V and J ends were trimmed by 3 bases and 4 bases, with 19 bases remaining between them. The germline gives CDR1 ENHRY, CDR2 SYGVKD. The CDR3 DNA is TGTGCCATCAGTGAAAGTGTTGGACAGGGAGGGTACGAGCAGTACTTC. This gives the protein CAISESVGQGGYEQYF.

V usage is TRBV30 and J usage is TRBJ2-5; 10 nucleotides line up with TRBD1. The CDR3 is made up of 15 amino acids. V gave up 0 bases and J gave up 5 bases; unmatched junction bases: 6. Germline V CDR1 and CDR2: GTSNPN, SVGIG (reference sequence). The CDR3 is CAWSVGTGVKETQYF. The CDR3 nucleotides are TGTGCCTGGAGTGTAGGGACAGGGGTTAAGGAGACCCAGTACTTC.

This clone was detected only a few times. J is TRBJ1-2 and V is TRBV7-9; perhaps TRBD1 as D (5 bases). The CDR3 length is 15 residues. The germline CDR1 and CDR2 sequences are SEHNR and FQNEAQ (reference sequence). V was shortened by 2 bases and J by 3 bases, with 13 bases between the two germline ends. The CDR3 is CASSLKGRGYYGYTF. DNA for the CDR3: TGTGCCAGCAGCTTAAAAGGAAGGGGATACTATGGCTACACCTTC.

The CDR3 coding sequence is TGTGCCAGCAGCCCGGGACTAGCAGCGAACACCGGGGAGCTGTTTTTT. This sequence encodes CASSPGLAANTGELFF. V gene TRBV11-2 combines with J gene TRBJ2-2; 9 bases fit TRBD2. J was trimmed by 0 bases and V by 5 bases; bases with no gene match: 4. Germline lookup yields CDR1 SGHAT and CDR2 FQNNGV. The CDR3 loop spans 16 amino acids.

The gene calls are TRBV2 and TRBJ1-2; 11 bases are shared with TRBD1. The CDR3 totals 17 residues. In germline, CDR1 is SNHLY, CDR2 FYNNEI. J lost 7 bases, V lost 0 bases, and 10 bases had no gene match. The CDR3 protein is CASSEARSGQGAFGYTF. The DNA for the CDR3 is TGTGCCAGCAGTGAAGCCAGATCTGGACAGGGGGCCTTTGGCTACACCTTC.